The rows below give T cell receptor beta chains drawn from one sample of a study of blood T cell repertoires in COVID-19. Using immunoSEQ multiplex PCR, the repertoire was profiled, and TCRdb retains in-frame clones only, with some absent. The sample lists roughly 190,000 clones; about 93% were seen once. Material for sequencing was peripheral blood. The receptor source for this set is a man between 50 and 59 years old with acute or convalescent COVID-19. CDR3s include the opening cysteine and the closing phenylalanine or tryptophan. Each record gives: CDR3 length, clone size, J gene, V gene, D gene, CDR3 DNA, CDR3 protein. A D gene is named only where the DNA matches it firmly. Some rows have no size entry. The others give once, few or many, or a class for an expanded clone.

>15|once|TRBJ1-4|TRBV19|-
TGTGCCAGTAGTATAAAAGGACAGTCAAATGAAAAACTGTTTTTT
CASSIKGQSNEKLFF
>14|once|TRBJ2-5|TRBV4-3|-
TGCGCCAGCAGCCAAAACGGGAACCAAGAGACCCAGTACTTC
CASSQNGNQETQYF
>14|-|TRBJ1-1|TRBV5-1|-
TGCGCCAGCAGCTTGGTTGGGACACCTCATGAAGCTTTCTTT
CASSLVGTPHEAFF
>15|-|TRBJ1-4|TRBV19|-
TGTGCCAGTAGTACCGATGGGGAGGCTAATGAAAAACTGTTTTTT
CASSTDGEANEKLFF
>15|-|TRBJ2-5|TRBV5-5|-
TGTGCCAGCAGCTTGGGCCCGGGAAACCAAGAGACCCAGTACTTC
CASSLGPGNQETQYF
>16|-|TRBJ2-2|TRBV7-9|TRBD1
TGTGCCAGCAGCTTAGGGACAGGCCGTAACACCGGGGAGCTGTTTTTT
CASSLGTGRNTGELFF
>15|-|TRBJ2-2|TRBV7-3|-
TGTGCCAGCAGCTTGTGGGGGCCTGCGGACGGGGAGCTGTTTTTT
CASSLWGPADGELFF
>14|few|TRBJ1-6|TRBV27|TRBD1
TGTGCCAGCAGGGAGACAGGGGGCTCTTCACCCCTCCACTTT
CASRETGGSSPLHF
>15|once|TRBJ1-1|TRBV27|TRBD1
TGTGCCAGCAGTTCCCCGACAGGGATGAACACTGAAGCTTTCTTT
CASSSPTGMNTEAFF
>15|-|TRBJ2-2|TRBV5-6|TRBD1
TGTGCCAGCAGCCCGTGGGACAGGGACACCGGGGAGCTGTTTTTT
CASSPWDRDTGELFF
>11|-|TRBJ1-2|TRBV29-1|TRBD1
TGCAGCGCCTCGGACAGGGGGGCCTACACCTTC
CSASDRGAYTF
>12|-|TRBJ2-1|TRBV3-1/TRBV3-2|-
TGTGCCAGCAGCCAAGGCGGGAATGAGCAGTTCTTC
CASSQGGNEQFF
>15|-|TRBJ2-3|TRBV18|-
TGTGCCAGCTCACCCGGGACTTCTCCTGGGGATACGCAGTATTTT
CASSPGTSPGDTQYF
>16|-|TRBJ2-3|TRBV7-8|TRBD1
TGTGCCAGCAGCCTCCAGGGGGCGGGGAGCACAGATACGCAGTATTTT
CASSLQGAGSTDTQYF
>14|-|TRBJ1-2|TRBV6-5|TRBD1
TGTGCCAGCAGTTACTCGTGGACAGGGGTGGGCTACACCTTC
CASSYSWTGVGYTF
>14|-|TRBJ1-5|TRBV30|TRBD1
TGTGCCTGGAGTGTAGGTCAGGGGGTACAGCCCCAGCATTTT
CAWSVGQGVQPQHF
>14|once|TRBJ2-3|TRBV6-4|TRBD1
TGTGCCAGCAGTGAGGGACGGACAGGAGATACGCAGTATTTT
CASSEGRTGDTQYF
>13|-|TRBJ2-1|TRBV10-1|-
TGCGCCAGCAGTGATGCGGGTTTGAATGAGCAGTTCTTC
CASSDAGLNEQFF
>17|few|TRBJ2-7|TRBV7-9|TRBD2
TGTGCCAGCAGCGGCTCTAGCGGGCGGTCCCCACCCTACGAGCAGTACTTC
CASSGSSGRSPPYEQYF
>14|-|TRBJ1-2|TRBV29-1|-
TGCAGCGTTGAGGCACAGGGTGAAGTTGGGGGCTACACCTTC
CSVEAQGEVGGYTF
>16|-|TRBJ2-1|TRBV27|TRBD2
TGTGCCAGCACCGTCGGGGCTAGCGGCTTATACAATGAGCAGTTCTTC
CASTVGASGLYNEQFF
>14|-|TRBJ1-2|TRBV11-2|-
TGTGCCAGCAGCTTAGATCAGAGGGCTGATGGCTACACCTTC
CASSLDQRADGYTF
>14|-|TRBJ1-5|TRBV4-2|-
TGTGCCAGCAGCCCATCGGAGAGCAATCAGCCCCAGCATTTT
CASSPSESNQPQHF
>13|-|TRBJ1-3|TRBV7-3|-
TGTGCCAGCAGCCCCACTCTCGGGGACACCATATATTTT
CASSPTLGDTIYF
>16|-|TRBJ2-3|TRBV3-1/TRBV3-2|TRBD2
TGTGCCAGCAGTCAACCAAAGGTAGCGGGGACAGATACGCAGTATTTT
CASSQPKVAGTDTQYF
>16|-|TRBJ1-2|TRBV9|TRBD1
TGTGCCAGCAGCCCCCGCCAGGGGGTAGGGCCCTATGGCTACACCTTC
CASSPRQGVGPYGYTF
>15|few|TRBJ2-7|TRBV2|TRBD2
TGTGCCAGCAGGGGCATGTTAGCGGGAGACCACGAGCAGTACTTC
CASRGMLAGDHEQYF
>13|few|TRBJ1-1|TRBV28|-
TGTGCCAGCAGTTTAGACAGGTGGGCTGAAGCTTTCTTT
CASSLDRWAEAFF